The subject of this entry is one TCR beta chain. This clone has just one count. It lacks a known antigen. Nothing much larger sits one base from this clone, and base qualities are not available. The data derive from a study of T cell responses to AZD1222 COVID-19 vaccine (dated by TCRdb to 2020 to 2023). About the investigation overall: AZD1222 recipients with second doses at about 4 weeks or about 12 weeks were pooled, because spike-specific TCR depth and breadth did not differ between schedules. Enrollment into the trials was organized by age into subgroups of 18-55, 56-69 and 70-plus years, and those subgroups contained roughly 160, 29 and 62 TCR-sequenced participants, respectively. TCR sequencing was performed for about 250 trial participants, of whom around 210 were given two doses of AZD1222 and around 26 were given two doses of MenACWY control vaccine. Study-wide findings and limitations: Only 5 to 7 AZD1222 recipients were SARS-CoV-2 seropositive at baseline, limiting conclusions about previously exposed vaccinees. In the small 56-69-year group, the increase in depth fell short of significance, most likely because of low power. Reportedly, close to half of the unique spike-specific TCRs recognized epitopes lying outside the regions that are mutated in the B.1.351 and B.1.1.7 variants. CD4 TCRs associated with the vaccine covered the entire spike protein, and the dominant responses were in regions 160-218 and 743-854. Most participants were white British and females outnumbered males, and the authors suggested that clonal diversity may have been underestimated. After two AZD1222 doses, both the breadth and the depth of spike-specific TCRs were significantly higher than at day 0 and than in MenACWY recipients. No day 14 peak-response samples were available, so repertoires were characterized only after the peak T cell response.

The CDR3 regions of human TCRbeta chains were analyzed by immunosequencing. The original methods were these. Repertoire TCRs were matched against a reference library of SARS-CoV-2-specific TCRs generated with the MIRA antigen-specificity platform. Breadth was defined as the fraction of unique TCRs that were SARS-CoV-2-associated. Depth was defined as the fraction of total T cells that were SARS-CoV-2-associated. Using the MIRA data, each spike-specific TCR was mapped to the spike region that the TCR reacts to and placed in a CD4 or CD8 class. Log10-transformed breadth and depth values were compared by one-way ANOVA with Sidak's multiple comparisons tests. TCRdb obtained this table from immuneACCESS and retained in-frame rearrangements with V and J assigned. These tables miss some clones; where compared with another copy, unresolved V genes account for less than half of the shortfall, and the remainder is unexplained. V, J and clone size were drawn from that table, and D and trimming were deduced from the DNA. The sample data list some 160,000 clones, and almost 90% of these were observed just once. The top ten hold roughly 5.5% of the sample.

The sample's time point label, in plain terms: baseline before first vaccination. The vaccinee samples were drawn from two UK trials, COV001 and COV002, one of which was a single-blind randomized controlled phase 2/3 trial testing AZD1222 (ChAdOx1 nCoV-19) in healthy adults. For TCRbeta chain sequencing, PBMC samples were collected from trial participants at day 0 and at day 28 after the second dose. From a lookup of the germline V gene, CDR1 and CDR2 are MNHEY and SVGEGT. Taken from cysteine to phenylalanine, the CDR3 has 15 residues. Left in the record is the CDR3 DNA by itself, 45 bases read in frame from the first base. V has 6 bases trimmed and J has 2 bases trimmed; junction bases matching no gene number 7.

This chain joins TRBV6-2 or TRBV6-3 to TRBJ2-1, with 7 bases matching TRBD1. This receptor was identified in an adult in good health. The material was peripheral blood, obtained on day 0 of AZD1222 vaccination. The CDR3 loop reads CASSQPRGTYNEQFF. The DNA sequence is TGTGCCAGCAGCCAACCCAGGGGGACCTACAATGAGCAGTTCTTC.